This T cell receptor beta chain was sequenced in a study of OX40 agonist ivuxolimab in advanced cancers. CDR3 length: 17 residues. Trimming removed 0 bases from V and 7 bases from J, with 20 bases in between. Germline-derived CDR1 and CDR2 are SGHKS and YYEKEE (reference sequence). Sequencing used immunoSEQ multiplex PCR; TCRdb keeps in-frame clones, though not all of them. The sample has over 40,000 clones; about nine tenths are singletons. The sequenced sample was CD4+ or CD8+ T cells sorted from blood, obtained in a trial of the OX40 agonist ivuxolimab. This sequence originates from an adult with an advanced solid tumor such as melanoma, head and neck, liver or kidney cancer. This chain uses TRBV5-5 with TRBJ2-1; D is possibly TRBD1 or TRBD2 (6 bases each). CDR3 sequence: CASSLVAGGTFGNEQFF. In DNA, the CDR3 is TGTGCCAGCAGCTTGGTAGCTGGGGGGACATTTGGTAATGAGCAGTTCTTC.